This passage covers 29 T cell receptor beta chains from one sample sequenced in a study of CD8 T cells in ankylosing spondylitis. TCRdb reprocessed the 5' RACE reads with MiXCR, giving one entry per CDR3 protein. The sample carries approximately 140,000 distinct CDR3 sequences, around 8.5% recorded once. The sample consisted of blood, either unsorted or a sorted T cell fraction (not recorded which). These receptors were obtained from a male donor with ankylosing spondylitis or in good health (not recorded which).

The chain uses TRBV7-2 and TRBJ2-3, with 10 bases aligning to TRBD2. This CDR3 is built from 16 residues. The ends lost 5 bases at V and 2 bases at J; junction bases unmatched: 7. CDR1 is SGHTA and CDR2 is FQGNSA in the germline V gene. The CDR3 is CASSARTSGYTDTQYF. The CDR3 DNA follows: TGTGCCAGCAGCGCTCGGACTAGCGGTTACACAGATACGCAGTATTTT.

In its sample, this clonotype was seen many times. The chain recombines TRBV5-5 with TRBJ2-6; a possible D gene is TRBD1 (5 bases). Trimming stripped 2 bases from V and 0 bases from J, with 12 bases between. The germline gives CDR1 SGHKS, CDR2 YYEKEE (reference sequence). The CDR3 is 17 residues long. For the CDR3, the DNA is TGTGCCAGCAGCTTCGACAGTAGAATCTCTGGGGCCAACGTCCTGACTTTC. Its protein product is CASSFDSRISGANVLTF.

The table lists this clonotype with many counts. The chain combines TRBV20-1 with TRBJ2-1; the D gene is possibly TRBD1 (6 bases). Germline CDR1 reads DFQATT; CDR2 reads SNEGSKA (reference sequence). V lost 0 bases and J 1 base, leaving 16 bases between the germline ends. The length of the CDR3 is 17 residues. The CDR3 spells CSARDQRQVVSYNEQFF. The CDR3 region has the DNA TGCAGTGCTAGAGATCAAAGACAGGTTGTTTCCTACAATGAGCAGTTCTTC.

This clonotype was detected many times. The CDR3: CASSQEGLGQETQYF. The CDR3 DNA reads TGTGCCAGCAGCCAAGAAGGACTAGGACAAGAGACCCAGTACTTC. This chain joins TRBV4-2 and TRBJ2-5; 7 bases line up with TRBD2. The ends lost 0 bases at V and 2 bases at J; junction bases unmatched: 3. The CDR3 consists of 15 residues. Germline V lookup: CDR1 LGHNA, CDR2 YNFKEQ.

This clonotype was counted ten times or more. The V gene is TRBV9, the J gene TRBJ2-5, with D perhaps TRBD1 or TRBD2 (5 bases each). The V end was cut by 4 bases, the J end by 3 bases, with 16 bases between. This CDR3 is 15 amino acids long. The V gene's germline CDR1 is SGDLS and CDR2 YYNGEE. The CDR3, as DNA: TGTGCCAGCAGCACCTCCCCGGTGGGGGAAGAGACCCAGTACTTC. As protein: CASSTSPVGEETQYF.

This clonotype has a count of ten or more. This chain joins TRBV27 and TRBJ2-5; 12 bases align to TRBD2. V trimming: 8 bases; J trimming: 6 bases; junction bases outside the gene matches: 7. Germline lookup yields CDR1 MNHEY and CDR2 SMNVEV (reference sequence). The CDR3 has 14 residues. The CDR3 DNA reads TGTGCCAGCGGACTAGCGGGGAGTGAGAAGACCCAGTACTTC. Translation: CASGLAGSEKTQYF.

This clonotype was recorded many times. The CDR3 nucleotides are TGTGCCAGCAGTTACGGACTAGCGGCAGAACCCTACTACACAGATACGCAGTATTTT. Amino acid sequence: CASSYGLAAEPYYTDTQYF. The chain couples TRBV6-2 or TRBV6-3 to TRBJ2-3, with 10 bases fitting TRBD2. The CDR3 extends over 19 amino acids. Looked up from germline, CDR1 is MNHEY and CDR2 is SVGEGT. Trimming cost V 2 bases and J 2 bases; bases outside gene matches: 13.

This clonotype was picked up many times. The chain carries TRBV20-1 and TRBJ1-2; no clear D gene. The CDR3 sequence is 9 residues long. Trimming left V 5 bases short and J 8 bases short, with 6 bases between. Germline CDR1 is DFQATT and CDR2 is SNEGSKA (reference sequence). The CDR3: CSAPRGYTF. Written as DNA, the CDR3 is TGCAGTGCTCCGAGGGGCTACACCTTC.

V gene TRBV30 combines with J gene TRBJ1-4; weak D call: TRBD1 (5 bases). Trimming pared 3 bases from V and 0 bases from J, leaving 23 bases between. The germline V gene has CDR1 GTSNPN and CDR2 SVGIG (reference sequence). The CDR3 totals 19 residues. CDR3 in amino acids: CAWRGQLPLAVSTNEKLFF. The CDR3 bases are TGTGCCTGGAGGGGGCAACTCCCGCTGGCGGTGTCAACTAATGAAAAACTGTTTTTT.

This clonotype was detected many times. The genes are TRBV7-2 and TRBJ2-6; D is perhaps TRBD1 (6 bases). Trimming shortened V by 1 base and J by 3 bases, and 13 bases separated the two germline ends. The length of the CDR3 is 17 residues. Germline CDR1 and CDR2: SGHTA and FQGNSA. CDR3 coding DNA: TGTGCCAGCAGCTTAGGTCCTGGGGGCTTTGGGGCCAACGTCCTGACTTTC. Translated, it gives CASSLGPGGFGANVLTF.

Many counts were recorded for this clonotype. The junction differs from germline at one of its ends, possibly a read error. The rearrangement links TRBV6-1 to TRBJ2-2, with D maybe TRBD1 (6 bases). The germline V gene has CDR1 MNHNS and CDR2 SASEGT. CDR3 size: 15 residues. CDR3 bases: TGTGCCAGCATCGCAAACAGGGAAAACAGCGGGGAGCTGTTTTTT. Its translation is CASIANRENSGELFF.

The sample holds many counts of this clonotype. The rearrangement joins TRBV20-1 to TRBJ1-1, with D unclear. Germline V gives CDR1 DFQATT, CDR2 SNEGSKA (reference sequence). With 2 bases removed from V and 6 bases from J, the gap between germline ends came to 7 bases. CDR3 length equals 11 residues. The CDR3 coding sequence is TGCAGTGCTAGATTGGGTCCTGAAGCTTTCTTT. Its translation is CSARLGPEAFF.

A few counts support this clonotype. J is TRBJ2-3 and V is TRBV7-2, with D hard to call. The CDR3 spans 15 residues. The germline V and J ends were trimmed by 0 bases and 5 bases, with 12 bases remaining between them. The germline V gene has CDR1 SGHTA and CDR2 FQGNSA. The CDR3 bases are TGTGCCAGCAGCTTAGCCCCCCGCGGTCAAGATACGCAGTATTTT. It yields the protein CASSLAPRGQDTQYF.

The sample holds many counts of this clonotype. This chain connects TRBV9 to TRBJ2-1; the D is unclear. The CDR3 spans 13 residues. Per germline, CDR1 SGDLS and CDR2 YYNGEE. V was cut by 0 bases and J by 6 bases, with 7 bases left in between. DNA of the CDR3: TGTGCCAGCAGCGTAGTAGGCAGCAATGAGCAGTTCTTC. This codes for CASSVVGSNEQFF.

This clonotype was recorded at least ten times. In DNA form, the CDR3 reads TGTGCCAGCAACTACGGGACTAGCGGAGGTTACGAGCAGTACTTC. It specifies CASNYGTSGGYEQYF. The chain joins TRBV12-3 or TRBV12-4 to TRBJ2-7, with TRBD2 matching over 11 bases. This CDR3 has 15 residues. V lost 7 bases to trimming and J lost 4 bases; unmatched junction nucleotides: 9.

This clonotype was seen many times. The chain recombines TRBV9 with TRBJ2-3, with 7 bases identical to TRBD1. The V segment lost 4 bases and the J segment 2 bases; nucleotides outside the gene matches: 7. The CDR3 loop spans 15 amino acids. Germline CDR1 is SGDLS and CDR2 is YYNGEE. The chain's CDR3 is CASSLRTGNTDTQYF. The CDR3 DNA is TGTGCCAGCAGCTTAAGGACAGGCAACACAGATACGCAGTATTTT.

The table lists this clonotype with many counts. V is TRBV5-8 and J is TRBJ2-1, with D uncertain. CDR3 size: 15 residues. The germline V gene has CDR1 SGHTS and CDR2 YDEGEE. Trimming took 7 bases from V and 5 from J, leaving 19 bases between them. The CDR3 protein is CASFRSLLRDNEQFF. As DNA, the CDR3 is TGTGCCAGCTTTAGGAGTCTGTTACGGGACAATGAGCAGTTCTTC.

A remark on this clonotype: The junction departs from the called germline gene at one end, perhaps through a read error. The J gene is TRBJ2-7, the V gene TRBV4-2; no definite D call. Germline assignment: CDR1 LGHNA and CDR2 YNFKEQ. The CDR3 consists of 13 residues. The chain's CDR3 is CAISRQTNYEQYF. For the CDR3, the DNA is TGTGCCATCAGCCGTCAGACGAACTACGAGCAGTACTTC.

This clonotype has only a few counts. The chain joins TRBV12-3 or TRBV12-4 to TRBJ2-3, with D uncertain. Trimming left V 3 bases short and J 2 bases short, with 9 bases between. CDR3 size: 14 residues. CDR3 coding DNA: TGTGCCAGCAGTTTTTTACTAAACACAGATACGCAGTATTTT. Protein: CASSFLLNTDTQYF.

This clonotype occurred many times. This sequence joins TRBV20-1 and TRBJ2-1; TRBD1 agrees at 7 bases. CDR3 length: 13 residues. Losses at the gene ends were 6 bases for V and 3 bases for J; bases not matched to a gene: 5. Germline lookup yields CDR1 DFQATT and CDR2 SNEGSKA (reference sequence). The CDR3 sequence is CSARRDSYNEQFF. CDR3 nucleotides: TGCAGTGCGCGTCGGGACAGCTACAATGAGCAGTTCTTC.

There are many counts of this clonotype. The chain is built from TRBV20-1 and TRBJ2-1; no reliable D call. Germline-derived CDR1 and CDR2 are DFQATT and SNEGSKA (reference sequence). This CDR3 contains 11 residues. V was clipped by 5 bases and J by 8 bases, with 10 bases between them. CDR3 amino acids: CSAYYSHEQFF. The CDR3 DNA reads TGCAGTGCTTACTATAGTCATGAGCAGTTCTTC.

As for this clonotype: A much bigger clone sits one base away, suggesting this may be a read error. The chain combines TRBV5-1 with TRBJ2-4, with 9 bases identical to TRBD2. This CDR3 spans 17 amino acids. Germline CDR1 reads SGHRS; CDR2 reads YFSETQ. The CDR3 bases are TGCGCCAGCAGCTTGTTTAGCGGGAGCGGGGCCAAAAACAGTCAGTACTTC. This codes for CASSLFSGSGAKNSQYF.

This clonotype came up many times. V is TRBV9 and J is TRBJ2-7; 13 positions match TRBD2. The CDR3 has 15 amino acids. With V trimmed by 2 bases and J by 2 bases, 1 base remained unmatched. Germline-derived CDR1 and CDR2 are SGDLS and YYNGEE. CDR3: CASSVGTSGTYEQYF. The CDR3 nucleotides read TGTGCCAGCAGCGTCGGGACTAGCGGGACCTACGAGCAGTACTTC.

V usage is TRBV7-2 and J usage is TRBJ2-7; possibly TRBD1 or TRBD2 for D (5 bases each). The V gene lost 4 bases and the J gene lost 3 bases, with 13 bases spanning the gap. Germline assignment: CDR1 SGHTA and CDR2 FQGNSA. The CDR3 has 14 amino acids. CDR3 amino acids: CASSYGTENYEQYF. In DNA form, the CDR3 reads TGTGCCAGCAGCTACGGGACGGAGAACTACGAGCAGTACTTC.

The CDR3 loop is CASSVLAGGRNEQFF. As DNA, the CDR3 is TGTGCCAGCAGTGTTCTAGCGGGAGGGCGCAATGAGCAGTTCTTC. The rearrangement links TRBV6-1 to TRBJ2-1, with 12 nucleotides matching TRBD2. Germline V gives CDR1 MNHNS, CDR2 SASEGT. The V segment lost 4 bases and the J segment 6 bases; nucleotides outside the gene matches: 4. The CDR3 is 15 residues long.

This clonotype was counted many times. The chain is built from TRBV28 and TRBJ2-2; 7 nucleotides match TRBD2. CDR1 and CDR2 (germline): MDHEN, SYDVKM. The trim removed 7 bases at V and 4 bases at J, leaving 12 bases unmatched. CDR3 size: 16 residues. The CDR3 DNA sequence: TGTGCCAGCAACCAACCACAGCGGGACGTCACCGGGGAGCTGTTTTTT. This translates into CASNQPQRDVTGELFF.

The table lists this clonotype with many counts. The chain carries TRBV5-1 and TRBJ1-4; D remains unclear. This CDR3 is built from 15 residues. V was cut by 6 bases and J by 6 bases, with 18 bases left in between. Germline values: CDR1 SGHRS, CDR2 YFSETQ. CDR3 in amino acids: CASIEGPQPDEKLFF. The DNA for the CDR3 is TGCGCCAGCATTGAGGGCCCACAGCCCGATGAAAAACTGTTTTTT.

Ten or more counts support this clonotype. This CDR3 reads CASSLGQRTGELFF. DNA of the CDR3: TGTGCCAGCAGCCTGGGACAGAGAACCGGGGAGCTGTTTTTT. The V and J genes are TRBV12-3 or TRBV12-4 and TRBJ2-2; 7 bases map to TRBD1. CDR3 length: 14 amino acids. Trimming removed 6 bases from V and 5 bases from J; junction bases left unmatched: 6.

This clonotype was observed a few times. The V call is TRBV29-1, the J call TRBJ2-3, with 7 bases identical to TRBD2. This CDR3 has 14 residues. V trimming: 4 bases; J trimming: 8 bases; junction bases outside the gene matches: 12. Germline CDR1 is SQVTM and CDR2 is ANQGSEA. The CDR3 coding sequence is TGCAGCGTTGTCGTATCCCGGGGGGACGGTACGCAGTATTTT. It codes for CSVVVSRGDGTQYF.